This T cell receptor beta chain was retrieved from a study of metastatic and nonmetastatic thyroid tumors. Study context: Patients with malignant and benign thyroid disease provided blood and tumor or nodule tissue, whose repertoires were compared. Study observations and caveats: Significantly greater TCR beta diversity was reportedly found in malignant thyroid tumors than in benign nodules (in blood and tumor).

This clone was counted at least ten times. Its antigen remains unknown. Trimming at V came to 3 bases and at J to 3 bases, leaving 4 bases not matched to a gene. Germline V gives CDR1 KGHSH, CDR2 LQKENI. This CDR3 has 15 amino acids. In the authors' workflow: The distant-metastasis classifier for papillary thyroid cancer was built from CDR3 differences across clinicopathological groups. TCRdb re-clonotyped the PCR reads through MiXCR. The V and J calls reflect TCRdb's pipeline rather than the authors' work. The sample holds approximately 12,000 clones; around 23% are singletons and the top ten take less than 60%. Ahead of thyroid surgery, no patient had received treatment of any kind.

V and J are TRBV18 and TRBJ2-2, with 7 bases that match TRBD2. The sequencing sample was made of blood. The receptor comes from a male donor with papillary thyroid cancer or a benign thyroid nodule (not recorded which). Some clones in this sample may be carry-over from other donors' samples. Here the CDR3 reads CASSPPGGDTGELFF. CDR3 bases: TGTGCCAGCTCACCCCCTGGGGGGGACACCGGGGAGCTGTTTTTT.